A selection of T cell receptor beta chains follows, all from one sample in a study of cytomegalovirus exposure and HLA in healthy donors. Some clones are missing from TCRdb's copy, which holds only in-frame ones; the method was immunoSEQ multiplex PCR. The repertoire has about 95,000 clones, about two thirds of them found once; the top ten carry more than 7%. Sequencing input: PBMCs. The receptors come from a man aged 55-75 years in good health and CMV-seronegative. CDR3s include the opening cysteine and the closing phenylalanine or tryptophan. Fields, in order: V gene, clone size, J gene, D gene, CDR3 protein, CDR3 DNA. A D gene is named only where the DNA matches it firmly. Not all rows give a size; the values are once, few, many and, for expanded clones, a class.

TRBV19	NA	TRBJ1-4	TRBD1	CASSAGTATEKLFF	TGTGCCAGTAGTGCCGGGACAGCTACTGAAAAACTGTTTTTT
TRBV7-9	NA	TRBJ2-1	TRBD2	CASLLLRGGSSYNEQFF	TGTGCCAGCTTACTCCTCCGCGGGGGGAGCTCCTACAATGAGCAGTTCTTC
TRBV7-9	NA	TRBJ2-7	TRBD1	CASSSQGAYYEQYF	TGTGCCAGCAGCTCACAGGGGGCTTACTACGAGCAGTACTTC
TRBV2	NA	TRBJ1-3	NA	CASGQLSGNTIYF	TGTGCCAGCGGGCAGCTCTCTGGAAACACCATATATTTT
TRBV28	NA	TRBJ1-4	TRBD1	CASSRTGGLNEKLFF	TGTGCCAGCAGTAGGACAGGGGGGTTGAATGAAAAACTGTTTTTT
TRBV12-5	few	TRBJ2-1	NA	CASGLVLGVLAMYNEQFF	TGTGCTAGTGGTTTGGTACTGGGTGTGCTAGCCATGTACAATGAGCAGTTCTTC
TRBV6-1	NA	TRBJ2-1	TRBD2	CASTPGLAVNEQFF	TGTGCCAGCACCCCGGGACTAGCGGTCAATGAGCAGTTCTTC
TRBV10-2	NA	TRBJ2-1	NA	CASTGGISYNEQFF	TGCGCCAGCACTGGAGGGATCTCCTACAATGAGCAGTTCTTC
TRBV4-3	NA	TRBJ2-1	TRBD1	CASSLQGAYNEQFF	TGCGCCAGCAGTTTACAGGGGGCCTACAATGAGCAGTTCTTC
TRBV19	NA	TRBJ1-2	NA	CASSTRSDSQYGYTF	TGTGCCAGTAGTACCCGATCCGACAGTCAGTATGGCTACACCTTC
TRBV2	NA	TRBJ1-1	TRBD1	CASSELGQGWAEAFF	TGTGCCAGCAGTGAATTAGGACAGGGCTGGGCTGAAGCTTTCTTT
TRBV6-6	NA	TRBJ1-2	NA	CASTPGRAAYGYTF	TGTGCCAGCACCCCGGGCAGGGCAGCCTATGGCTACACCTTC
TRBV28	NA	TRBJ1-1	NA	CASSSRQDGITEAFF	TGTGCCAGCAGTTCCCGACAGGATGGAATCACTGAAGCTTTCTTT
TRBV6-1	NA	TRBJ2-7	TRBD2	CASSLAGIVSYEQYF	TGTGCCAGCAGCCTAGCGGGGATCGTTTCCTACGAGCAGTACTTC
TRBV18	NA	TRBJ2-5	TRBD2	CASSPILANQETQYF	TGTGCCAGCTCACCGATACTAGCGAACCAAGAGACCCAGTACTTC
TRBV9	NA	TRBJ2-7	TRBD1	CASGQAYEQYF	TGTGCCAGTGGACAGGCCTACGAGCAGTACTTC
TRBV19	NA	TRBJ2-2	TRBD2	CASRWGGGTNTGELFF	TGTGCCAGTAGATGGGGGGGAGGTACGAACACCGGGGAGCTGTTTTTT
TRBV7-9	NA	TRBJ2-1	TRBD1	CASSLIGGTGDNEQFF	TGTGCCAGCAGCCTAATTGGAGGGACAGGAGACAATGAGCAGTTCTTC
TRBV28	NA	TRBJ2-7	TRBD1	CASSSLDRGWIEQYF	TGTGCCAGCAGCTCCCTGGACAGGGGGTGGATCGAGCAGTACTTC
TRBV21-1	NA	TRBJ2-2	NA	CASSKSLAGDIVGELFF	TGTGCCAGCAGCAAGAGCTTAGCGGGAGATATCGTCGGGGAGCTGTTTTTT
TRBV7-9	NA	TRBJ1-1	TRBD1	CASSSQVGTAMISTEAFF	TGTGCCAGCAGCTCCCAAGTCGGGACAGCCATGATCAGCACTGAAGCTTTCTTT
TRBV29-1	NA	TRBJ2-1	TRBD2	CSVLLAQTPSSYNEQFF	TGCAGCGTCCTACTAGCGCAAACCCCTAGCTCCTACAATGAGCAGTTCTTC
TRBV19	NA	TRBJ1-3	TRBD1	CASRSPPAGGDSGNTIYF	TGTGCCAGTAGGTCCCCCCCCGCAGGGGGAGACTCTGGAAACACCATATATTTT
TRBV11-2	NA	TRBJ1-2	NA	CASSLDGLNYGYTF	TGTGCCAGCAGCTTAGACGGACTTAACTATGGCTACACCTTC
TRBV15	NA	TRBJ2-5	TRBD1	CATSRDPQGAIQETQYF	TGTGCCACCAGCAGAGATCCCCAGGGGGCGATACAAGAGACCCAGTACTTC
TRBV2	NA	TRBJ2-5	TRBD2	CASSGQPRGRGETQYF	TGTGCCAGCAGTGGACAGCCCCGCGGGAGGGGCGAGACCCAGTACTTC
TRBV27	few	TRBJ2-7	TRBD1	CASSEYGTVPYEQYF	TGTGCCAGCAGTGAATACGGGACAGTTCCCTACGAGCAGTACTTC
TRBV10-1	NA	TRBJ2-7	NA	CASSGDLSSSYEQYF	TGCGCCAGCAGTGGGGACTTGTCGAGCTCCTACGAGCAGTACTTC
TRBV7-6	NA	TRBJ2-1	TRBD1	CASSETNRGQKQFF	TGTGCCAGCAGTGAAACCAACCGGGGACAGAAGCAGTTCTTC
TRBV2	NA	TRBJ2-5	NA	CASSEVSGQETQYF	TGTGCCAGCAGTGAAGTGTCAGGCCAAGAGACCCAGTACTTC
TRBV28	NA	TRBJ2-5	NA	CASSSRAETQYF	TGTGCCAGCAGCTCCAGGGCGGAGACCCAGTACTTC
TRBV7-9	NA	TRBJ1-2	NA	CASSLAAYGYTF	TGTGCCAGCAGCTTAGCGGCTTATGGCTACACCTTC
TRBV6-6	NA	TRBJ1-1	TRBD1	CASRGPGTGEAFF	TGTGCCAGCAGAGGTCCCGGGACAGGGGAAGCTTTCTTT